The present T cell receptor beta chain was sequenced within a study of blood T cells in healthy people across ages. Notes on the study in general: Long-lived donors carried more naive CD4+ cells and greater diversity than aged donors.

Total RNA was isolated from each sample in quantities of at least 6 micrograms. With regard to this clonotype: Its antigen is not known.

The authors ran a second PCR of roughly 7 to 11 cycles using a sample-barcoded 5' primer and a J-beta primer mix. TCRdb re-derived calls from the 5' RACE reads in MiXCR, one entry per CDR3 protein. Altogether about 1.5 million distinct CDR3 sequences are present, 35% to 45% being singletons, with the ten largest covering roughly 3.7%. From germline, CDR1 is SEHNR and CDR2 FQNEAQ (reference sequence). The CDR3 totals 16 residues. Deletions cut 7 bases from V and 4 bases from J, with 19 bases between. The chain links TRBV7-9 to TRBJ2-2, with D perhaps TRBD2 (6 bases). Sequences were obtained from blood. The receptor's source is a woman in her late teens or twenties in good health. The CDR3 protein is CASTIPSEGSTGELFF. In nucleotides, the CDR3 is TGTGCCAGCACAATTCCTTCGGAGGGGTCCACCGGGGAGCTGTTTTTT. Full variable domain (missing parts from reference TRBV7-9 and TRBJ2-2): DTGVSQNPRHKITKRGQNVTFRCDPISEHNRLYWYRQTLGQGPEFLTYFQNEAQLEKSRLLSDRFSAERPKGSFSTLEIQRTEQGDSAMYLCASTIPSEGSTGELFFGEGSRLTVL.